This T cell receptor (beta chain) originates from a study of blood T cells in healthy people across ages (dated by TCRdb to between 2014 and 2016). About the investigation overall: Template switching captured roughly one uniquely barcoded TCR beta cDNA molecule per two T cells in model experiments. The donors were divided into four age groups: young (average about 15 years), middle-aged (approximately 39), aged (under 70) and long-lived (82). To track age-related changes in TCR beta repertoire diversity, the study relied on deep sequencing normalized with unique cDNA molecular identifiers. Using the same blood draw, the study looked at two additional independent replicas of 1 million unique cDNA reads for two donors, one aged 18 to 30 and the other aged 80 or older. To avoid experimental bias, donors of different ages were randomly spread across the sequencing lanes. Overall study outcomes, separate from this receptor: Bulk unsorted PBMC profiling prevented conclusive comparison of naive and antigen-experienced compartments. Observed TCR beta diversity per million T cells fell roughly linearly with age, and a significant reduction was already apparent by age roughly 40. Donor CMV infection status was unknown, potentially confounding age-related changes in expanded clonotypes. The long-lived group showed more naive CD4+ T cells, fewer expanded clones and increased TCR diversity than the aged group, suggesting age selection. Estimates of total diversity based on one million sequenced T cells were regarded as lower bounds and as underestimates. The percentage of naive T cells measured by flow cytometry correlated strongly with observed TCR beta diversity.

Libraries were prepared through 5' RACE. TCRdb records Illumina HiSeq 2500 as the sequencer. A second PCR of roughly 6 to 11 cycles was run with a J-beta primer mix and a sample-barcoded 5' primer. A template-switch 5' adaptor carrying 12 random nucleotides introduced a unique molecular identifier onto each TCR beta cDNA molecule. Each sample yielded at least 2.5 million CDR3-containing paired-end reads. All of the RNA was converted into first-strand cDNA using the Mint cDNA synthesis kit, with a TRBC-specific oligonucleotide serving as the primer. All cDNA was treated with uracil-DNA glycosylase and then went through a first 18-cycle PCR with the universal primers M1SS and BC2_uni_R. Turning to the authors' computational methods: Each sample was normalized by randomly selecting 1 million high-quality reads, each carrying a distinct molecular identifier. Instead of being binned into consensus sequences, reads with shared molecular identifiers were discarded. MiTCR, with a Q25 quality threshold and the strictest error-elimination algorithm, was used for CDR3 identification, clonotype clustering and error correction. A nonparametric unseen species model with Euler transformation was used to estimate a lower bound on total TCR beta diversity. TCRdb trimmed public reads at Q25 via fastp, called clones via MiXCR and kept in-frame beta chains. Rows are combined by CDR3 protein, so each entry shows the most common genes and DNA. The V and J calls were not made by the authors but by TCRdb's processing. This sample gives about 1.5 million distinct CDR3 sequences in total; approximately 38% of them show up just once. The top ten clonotypes cover roughly 8.2% of the sample.

The CDR3, cysteine through phenylalanine, is 15 amino acids long. Only the CDR3 DNA is retained, 45 bases long and in frame from the first base. The germline V gene yields SGHVS for CDR1 and FQNEAQ for CDR2. Trimming costs V 1 base and J 7 bases, and their ends lie 14 bases apart. This clonotype was seen a handful of times. The specificity of this receptor is unknown. The sample holds no much larger clone one base away, and base qualities are not on file. The roughly 39 donors, aged 6 to 90 years, were systemically healthy Caucasian individuals from Russia. Each donor gave 9 to 10 milliliters of peripheral blood, collected into EDTA-treated Vacutainer tubes. PBMCs were isolated by Ficoll-Paque density-gradient centrifugation, with at least 6 million obtained per sample. Total RNA, at least 6 micrograms per sample, was extracted from PBMCs with Trizol reagent. For every donor, flow cytometry on a PBMC aliquot measured the percentage of naive CD45RAhigh/CD27high T cells.

The TCR was taken from a woman younger than 30 in good health. Material for sequencing was blood. Here the chain combines TRBV7-8 and TRBJ2-1; tentative D gene TRBD2, with 5 bases matching. The CDR3 region: CASSLVTGTGNEQFF. In nucleotide form, the sequence is TGTGCCAGCAGCTTAGTAACCGGAACGGGGAATGAGCAGTTCTTC.